This T cell receptor beta chain is from a study of post-analysis software for immune sequencing data (dated by TCRdb to about 2015). At the level of the whole study: Disease courses on record covered relapsing-remitting, secondary progressive and progressive-relapsing multiple sclerosis, though some patients had no subtype annotation. A subset of samples was prepared in parallel using single-end sample barcoding, then pooled and co-amplified after Illumina adapter ligation. Patient repertoires were compared against 11 previously published healthy control repertoires from donors aged 6 to 25 years.

Based on the germline V gene (reference sequence), the CDR1 and CDR2 sequences are DFQATT and SNEGSKA. CDR3 length: 14 amino acids, cysteine to phenylalanine. Here the CDR3 DNA is all that survives: 42 bases in frame from base 1. The V and J ends are trimmed by 5 bases and 4 bases, leaving 17 bases between them. Note on this clonotype: Its antigen is still unknown. No much larger clone exists at a distance of one base, and base qualities are not known.

Study-wide findings and limitations: The control group was slightly older than the multiple sclerosis patient group. Compared with controls, multiple sclerosis patients had significantly lower normalized Chao1 diversity, a finding suggesting substantial peripheral T-cell clonal expansion. Patients showed significantly higher frequencies than controls for about 5 TRBV segments, among them TRBV5-6, TRBV5-1 and TRBV20-1. When samples were clustered directly using the F measure, samples prepared in the same batch co-clustered strongly, which prompted a batch-effect correction.

The method behind the library was PCR. Data came from an Illumina HiSeq 2500. To reduce PCR and sequencing biases, unique molecular identifiers were incorporated into the TCR beta cDNA libraries. About 0.5 million cDNA molecules were obtained for every 1 to 10 million input T cells, so each molecule roughly corresponded to one T cell. The patient libraries were prepared and sequenced using the same protocol as the earlier healthy control dataset. Samples belonging to the same batch were prepared together, multiplexed and sequenced on a shared HiSeq lane. Per the original workflow: MIGEC was used to process the raw barcoded reads, and molecular identifier groups with only a single read were discarded before consensus assembly and CDR3 extraction. Clonotype tables were post-analysed with VDJtools, normalizing diversity by down-sampling all datasets to the smallest sample size. To correct batch-related cross-sample contamination, repertoire overlap clustering matched CDR3 amino acid sequences but not nucleotide sequences. In-frame beta chains were kept once TCRdb had trimmed the public reads at Q25 with fastp and called clones with MiXCR. One record per CDR3 amino acid sequence lists the most common genes and DNA. The V and J calls were not made by the authors but by TCRdb's processing. The sample table shows 600,000 to 750,000 distinct CDR3 sequences, and 55% to 60% are seen once. In total, the top ten clones hold 11% of the sample.

To demonstrate the VDJtools post-analysis software, TCR beta repertoires were profiled from the peripheral blood of about 13 young patients with multiple sclerosis. The multiple sclerosis patients were children and adolescents between roughly 6 and 17 years of age. The chain joins TRBV20-1 to TRBJ1-2; the D segment could be TRBD1, given 6 matching bases. This TCR was recovered from a girl aged 2 to 9 with multiple sclerosis. The sequencing sample was made of blood. The CDR3 corresponds to CSAEETGLTYGYTF. Here is the DNA: TGCAGTGCTGAAGAGACAGGCCTTACCTATGGCTACACCTTC.